Reported below is one T cell receptor (beta chain). Trimming at V came to 3 bases and at J to 4 bases, leaving 3 bases not matched to a gene. The CDR3 consists of 14 residues. Germline lookup yields CDR1 SGHTA and CDR2 FQGTGA. TCRdb independently ran MiXCR on the 5' RACE reads; one entry per CDR3 protein. The sample consists of tens of thousands of distinct CDR3 sequences, approximately 14% of them appearing once. These data originate in a study of T cells of healthy individuals. This TCR was recovered from a human donor in good health. The chain couples TRBV7-3 to TRBJ2-3, with 8 bases fitting TRBD2. Written as DNA, the CDR3 is TGTGCCAGCAGCTTCAGCGGGGGTGCAGATACGCAGTATTTT. Protein product: CASSFSGGADTQYF.